Each of the 24 T cell receptor beta chains below was sequenced from the same sample in a study of shared clonotypes between healthy human individuals. As defined, naive CD8 cells were CD45RO-negative and positively selected for CCR7, with terminally differentiated effector memory CD45RA+ cells excluded. Here immunoSEQ multiplex PCR was the method, and the copy in TCRdb shows in-frame clones only, minus some. The sample has about 580,000 clones; 95% to 98% are singletons. The sample comprised naive CD8+ T cells sorted from blood. These receptors all come from a man aged 25 to 40 in good health.

The chain has TRBV7-6 and TRBJ2-1, with 8 bases identical to TRBD1. CDR1 is SGHVS, CDR2 FNYEAQ, per germline. After removal of 4 bases from V and 2 bases from J, the junction contained 7 bases not matched to a gene. The CDR3 is 16 amino acids. The CDR3 nucleotides read TGTGCCAGCAGCTGGACCGGGACAGGCACCTACAATGAGCAGTTCTTC. Amino acid sequence: CASSWTGTGTYNEQFF.

J is TRBJ2-1 and V is TRBV29-1; the D gene is possibly TRBD1 (7 bases). The CDR3 is 13 residues long. Trimming cost V 3 bases and J 8 bases, with 14 bases left between them. Germline loops: CDR1 SQVTM, CDR2 ANQGSEA. CDR3 protein: CSVDRGVSDEQFF. CDR3 DNA: TGCAGCGTTGACAGGGGGGTTAGCGATGAGCAGTTCTTC.

The chain uses TRBV25-1 and TRBJ1-5; 7 nucleotides align to TRBD1. Germline-derived CDR1 and CDR2 are MGHDK and SYGVNS. With 3 bases clipped from V and 4 bases from J, the junction kept 9 bases outside the gene matches. The CDR3 contains 16 residues. CDR3 region: CASSEVGTEANQPQHF. DNA for the CDR3: TGTGCCAGCAGTGAGGTCGGGACAGAAGCTAATCAGCCCCAGCATTTT.

V and J are TRBV15 and TRBJ1-5; the D is unclear. V was pared by 0 bases and J by 2 bases, with 11 bases between. The CDR3 length is 16 residues. Germline V gene lookup returns CDR1 LNHNV and CDR2 YYDKDF (reference sequence). The CDR3 bases are TGTGCCACCAGCAGAGATTCCCGCGGGGGCAATCAGCCCCAGCATTTT. Encoded protein: CATSRDSRGGNQPQHF.

The chain combines TRBV11-2 with TRBJ1-1; TRBD1 aligns across 12 bases. With 5 bases clipped from V and 10 bases from J, the junction kept 5 bases outside the gene matches. Germline V gene sequence: CDR1 SGHAT, CDR2 FQNNGV. This CDR3 spans 13 amino acids. The chain's CDR3 is CASSRDRGHGAFF. CDR3 sequence (DNA): TGTGCCAGCAGCCGGGACAGGGGGCACGGAGCTTTCTTT.

A single count supports this clone. V and J are TRBV6-5 and TRBJ2-2; no firm D call. The CDR3 length is 13 residues. Trimming took 5 bases from V and 5 from J, leaving 9 bases between them. Germline CDR1 MNHEY, CDR2 SVGAGI. Written as DNA, the CDR3 is TGTGCCAGCAGTCATCGGGCGACCGGGGAGCTGTTTTTT. Its protein product is CASSHRATGELFF.

The chain joins TRBV14 to TRBJ1-1; D call uncertain. Germline CDR1 and CDR2: SGHDN and FVKESK. The CDR3 is 13 residues long. V was pared by 0 bases and J by 10 bases, with 12 bases between. The CDR3 DNA sequence: TGTGCCAGCAGCCAAGATCTAGAGTTTGGAGCTTTCTTT. Protein product: CASSQDLEFGAFF. Together with reference TRBV14 and TRBJ1-1, the CDR3 gives the full variable domain: EAGVTQFPSHSVIEKGQTVTLRCDPISGHDNLYWYRRVMGKEIKFLLHFVKESKQDESGMPNNRFLAERTGGTYSTLKVQPAELEDSGVYFCASSQDLEFGAFFGQGTRLTVV.

This chain joins TRBV7-2 and TRBJ2-1; the D call may be TRBD1 or TRBD2 (5 bases each). Germline V gene sequence: CDR1 SGHTA, CDR2 FQGNSA. The CDR3 runs to 15 residues. The V and J ends lost 9 bases and 2 bases respectively, with 17 bases between them. The CDR3 spells CASRLGLAAYNEQFF. In DNA form, the CDR3 reads TGTGCCAGTAGATTGGGGCTAGCAGCCTACAATGAGCAGTTCTTC.

This chain connects TRBV11-2 to TRBJ1-2; TRBD1 matches at 10 bases. The V gene's germline CDR1 is SGHAT and CDR2 FQNNGV. V shed 0 bases, J shed 4 bases, and the junction held 11 bases outside the gene matches. This CDR3 has 18 amino acids. The CDR3 sequence: CASSLDKGQGRFSYGYTF. The CDR3 DNA reads TGTGCCAGCAGCTTAGATAAGGGACAGGGGCGATTCAGCTATGGCTACACCTTC.

V and J are TRBV7-6 and TRBJ2-7; D gene ambiguous. The germline gives CDR1 SGHVS, CDR2 FNYEAQ. V shed 1 base and J shed 0 bases, with 4 bases lying between them. This CDR3 spans 13 amino acids. This CDR3 is CASSLGLSYEQYF. The CDR3 nucleotides are TGTGCCAGCAGCTTAGGGCTCTCCTACGAGCAGTACTTC.

V gene TRBV29-1 combines with J gene TRBJ2-7, with TRBD2 matching 8 bases. CDR1 and CDR2 from the germline V gene are SQVTM and ANQGSEA. The CDR3 length is 13 residues. Trimming at V came to 7 bases and at J to 6 bases, leaving 11 bases not matched to a gene. The chain's CDR3 is CSAPSGSGGEQYF. The DNA of the CDR3 is TGCAGCGCCCCGAGCGGGAGTGGCGGCGAGCAGTACTTC.

This clone was seen once. This chain uses TRBV7-9 with TRBJ2-7; tentative D call: TRBD1 (5 bases). Deletions cut 5 bases from V and 3 bases from J, with 14 bases between. Per germline, CDR1 SEHNR and CDR2 FQNEAQ (reference sequence). The CDR3 loop spans 14 amino acids. CDR3 DNA: TGTGCCAGCAGCACGCAGGGAATTCACTACGAGCAGTACTTC. Amino acids: CASSTQGIHYEQYF. Variable domain in full (rest from reference TRBV7-9 and TRBJ2-7): DTGVSQNPRHKITKRGQNVTFRCDPISEHNRLYWYRQTLGQGPEFLTYFQNEAQLEKSRLLSDRFSAERPKGSFSTLEIQRTEQGDSAMYLCASSTQGIHYEQYFGPGTRLTVT.

This rearrangement joins TRBV19 to TRBJ1-1; TRBD1 might be the D (6 bases). Deletions cut 5 bases from V and 1 base from J, with 8 bases between. CDR3 length: 13 amino acids. CDR1 and CDR2 from the germline V gene are LNHDA and SQIVND (reference sequence). The CDR3 DNA reads as TGTGCCAGTAGTGTGACAGGGAACACTGAAGCTTTCTTT. This translates into CASSVTGNTEAFF.

This chain joins TRBV25-1 and TRBJ2-7; D might be TRBD2 (5 bases). The CDR3 runs to 15 residues. Germline CDR1 MGHDK, CDR2 SYGVNS. Deletions cut 0 bases from V and 4 bases from J, with 13 bases between. The DNA of the CDR3 is TGTGCCAGCAGTGAATATATTGCAGGACTTTACGAGCAGTACTTC. Amino acids: CASSEYIAGLYEQYF.

This clone appeared a single time. J is TRBJ2-1 and V is TRBV5-5; D gene unclear. V was pared by 6 bases and J by 5 bases, with 18 bases between. The CDR3 length is 15 residues. Germline V gives CDR1 SGHKS, CDR2 YYEKEE (reference sequence). The CDR3 bases are TGTGCCAGCATCCAATCCGGGCTCTTCGACAATGAGCAGTTCTTC. Residues: CASIQSGLFDNEQFF. Full variable domain (rest looked up from reference TRBV5-5 and TRBJ2-1): DAGVTQSPTHLIKTRGQQVTLRCSPISGHKSVSWYQQVLGQGPQFIFQYYEKEERGRGNFPDRFSARQFPNYSSELNVNALLLGDSALYLCASIQSGLFDNEQFFGPGTRLTVL.

The rearrangement uses TRBV27 and TRBJ2-3; 8 nucleotides align to TRBD2. The CDR3 consists of 19 residues. Germline V gene data show CDR1 as MNHEY and CDR2 as SMNVEV (reference sequence). V shed 4 bases and J 1 base; nucleotides not matched to a gene: 16. CDR3 bases: TGTGCCAGCAGTTCGATTAGCGGGACCTCGTGGAGCGGCACAGATACGCAGTATTTT. Encoded protein: CASSSISGTSWSGTDTQYF.

The chain's CDR3 is CASSPTPYNEQFF. The CDR3 region has the DNA TGTGCCAGCAGTCCTACTCCATACAATGAGCAGTTCTTC. The rearrangement links TRBV5-5 to TRBJ2-1; D is unclear. V dropped 5 bases and J dropped 4 bases, with 10 bases sitting between them. Germline assignment: CDR1 SGHKS and CDR2 YYEKEE (reference sequence). CDR3 length: 13 residues.

The gene calls are TRBV10-3 and TRBJ1-2; 11 nucleotides match TRBD1. The J segment lost 3 bases and the V segment lost 6 bases, leaving 12 bases of the junction unmatched. The CDR3 is made up of 17 amino acids. Germline values: CDR1 ENHRY, CDR2 SYGVKD. CDR3: CAISQTGTGGNDYGYTF. CDR3 sequence (DNA): TGTGCCATCAGCCAAACCGGGACAGGGGGAAACGACTATGGCTACACCTTC.

This rearrangement joins TRBV28 to TRBJ2-5, with D possibly matching TRBD1 (5 bases). This CDR3 has 14 residues. Trimming stripped 3 bases from V and 5 bases from J, with 13 bases between. From germline, CDR1 is MDHEN and CDR2 SYDVKM. The CDR3 DNA follows: TGTGCCAGCAGTTTCAGGGTGGGGTGGGAGACCCAGTACTTC. It translates to CASSFRVGWETQYF.

This sequence joins TRBV4-1 and TRBJ1-4, with 8 bases that match TRBD1. CDR3 length: 19 amino acids. Germline trimming cut 0 bases from V and 0 bases from J; bases unmatched to any gene: 9. Germline V gives CDR1 MGHRA, CDR2 YSYEKL. CDR3 sequence (DNA): TGCGCCAGCAGCCAAGAGTATGGACAGGGCCTAGCAACTAATGAAAAACTGTTTTTT. Translation gives CASSQEYGQGLATNEKLFF.

The CDR3 sequence: CASSLSPGQGNNEQFF. Written as DNA, the CDR3 is TGTGCCAGCAGCTTATCCCCGGGACAAGGCAACAATGAGCAGTTCTTC. This chain joins TRBV7-9 and TRBJ2-1; tentative D call: TRBD1 (6 bases). Germline V gene sequence: CDR1 SEHNR, CDR2 FQNEAQ (reference sequence). The CDR3 is made up of 16 amino acids. Trimming shortened V by 2 bases and J by 5 bases, and 16 bases separated the two germline ends.

CDR3 amino acids: CASSLPGQGADGYTF. DNA of the CDR3: TGTGCCAGCAGCCTCCCGGGACAGGGGGCGGATGGCTACACCTTC. The chain links TRBV14 to TRBJ1-2, with TRBD1 matching over 12 bases. Looked up from germline, CDR1 is SGHDN and CDR2 is FVKESK. Unmatched junction bases numbered 6, after V lost 4 bases and J lost 6 bases. The CDR3 extends over 15 amino acids.

The chain joins TRBV21-1 to TRBJ1-5; the D call of TRBD1 is as the table states it, not checked on the DNA. TRBV21-1 is termed a pseudogene. CDR3 size: 14 residues. Here the CDR3 DNA reads TGTGCCACTGACTCCGGGACAGTCAATCAGCCCCAGCATTTT. Protein: CATDSGTVNQPQHF.

The gene calls are TRBV9 and TRBJ2-3; 7 bases are shared with TRBD1. V lost 3 bases to trimming and J lost 6 bases; unmatched junction nucleotides: 7. The CDR3 length is 14 residues. CDR1 SGDLS and CDR2 YYNGEE come from the germline V gene. The CDR3: CASSGQGEADTQYF. DNA of the CDR3: TGTGCCAGCAGCGGACAGGGTGAAGCCGATACGCAGTATTTT.